This T cell receptor beta chain was found in a study of CD8 T cells in ankylosing spondylitis. The CDR3 consists of 14 residues. The germline gives CDR1 SEHNR, CDR2 FQNEAQ (reference sequence). Unmatched junction bases numbered 7, after V lost 11 bases and J lost 2 bases. 5'-RACE, quantitative and with molecular barcodes, yielded the TCR beta libraries. TCRdb recomputed calls from the 5' RACE reads with MiXCR, one row per CDR3 protein. The profile shows 150,000 to 250,000 distinct CDR3 sequences, 9.5% to 15% of them singletons. In its sample, this clonotype was seen a few times. The sample was blood, either unsorted or a sorted T cell fraction (not recorded which). This receptor was identified in a male donor with ankylosing spondylitis or in good health (not recorded which). V and J are TRBV7-9 and TRBJ2-1; 9 bases map to TRBD2. CDR3 loop: CAGNSGGAYNEQFF. In DNA, the CDR3 is TGTGCCGGGAATAGCGGGGGAGCCTACAATGAGCAGTTCTTC. The entire variable domain, with the rest obtained from reference TRBV7-9 and TRBJ2-1, is as follows: DTGVSQNPRHKITKRGQNVTFRCDPISEHNRLYWYRQTLGQGPEFLTYFQNEAQLEKSRLLSDRFSAERPKGSFSTLEIQRTEQGDSAMYLCAGNSGGAYNEQFFGPGTRLTVL.